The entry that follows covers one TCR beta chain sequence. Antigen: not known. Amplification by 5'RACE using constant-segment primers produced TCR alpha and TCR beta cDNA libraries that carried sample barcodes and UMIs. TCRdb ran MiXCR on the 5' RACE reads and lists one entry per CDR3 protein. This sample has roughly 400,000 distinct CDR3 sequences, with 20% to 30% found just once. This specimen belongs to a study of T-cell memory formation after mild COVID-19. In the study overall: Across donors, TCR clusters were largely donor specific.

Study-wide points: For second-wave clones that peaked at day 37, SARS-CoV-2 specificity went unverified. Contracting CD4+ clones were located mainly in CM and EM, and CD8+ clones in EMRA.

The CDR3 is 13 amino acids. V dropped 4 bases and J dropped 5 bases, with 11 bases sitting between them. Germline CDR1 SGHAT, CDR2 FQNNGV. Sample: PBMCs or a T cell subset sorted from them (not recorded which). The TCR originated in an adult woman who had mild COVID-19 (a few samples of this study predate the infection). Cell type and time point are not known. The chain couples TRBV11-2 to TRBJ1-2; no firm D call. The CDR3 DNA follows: TGTGCCAGCAGCTCAATCGGGGTATATGGCTACACCTTC. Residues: CASSSIGVYGYTF.